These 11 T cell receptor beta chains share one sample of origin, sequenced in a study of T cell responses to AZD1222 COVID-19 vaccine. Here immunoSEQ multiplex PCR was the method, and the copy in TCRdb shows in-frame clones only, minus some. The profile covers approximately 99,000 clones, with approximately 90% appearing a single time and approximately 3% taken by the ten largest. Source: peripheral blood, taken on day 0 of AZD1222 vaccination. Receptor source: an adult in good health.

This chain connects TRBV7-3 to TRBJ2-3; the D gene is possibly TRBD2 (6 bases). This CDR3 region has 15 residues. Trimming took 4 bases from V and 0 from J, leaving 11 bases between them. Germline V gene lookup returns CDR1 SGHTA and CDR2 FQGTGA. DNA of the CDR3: TGTGCCAGCAGCTCAGTCGGAGGGAGCACAGATACGCAGTATTTT. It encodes CASSSVGGSTDTQYF.

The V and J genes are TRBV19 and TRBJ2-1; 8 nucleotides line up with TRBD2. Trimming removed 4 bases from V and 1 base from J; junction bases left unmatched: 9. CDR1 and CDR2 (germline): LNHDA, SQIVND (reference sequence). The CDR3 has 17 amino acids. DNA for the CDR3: TGTGCCAGTAGTAGCCTCCTAGCGGGCCAATCCTACAATGAGCAGTTCTTC. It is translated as CASSSLLAGQSYNEQFF.

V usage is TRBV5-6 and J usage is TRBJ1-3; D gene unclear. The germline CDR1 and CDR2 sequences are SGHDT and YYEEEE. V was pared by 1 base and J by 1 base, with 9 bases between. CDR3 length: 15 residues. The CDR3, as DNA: TGTGCCAGCAGCTTGATGGTGGCATCTGGAAACACCATATATTTT. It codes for CASSLMVASGNTIYF.

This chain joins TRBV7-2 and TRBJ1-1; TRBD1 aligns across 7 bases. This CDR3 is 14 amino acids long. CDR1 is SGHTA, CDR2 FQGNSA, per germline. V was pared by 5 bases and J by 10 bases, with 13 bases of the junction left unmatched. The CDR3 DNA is TGTGCCAGCAGCCAATCTTTAGCGGCAGGGGGAGCTTTCTTT. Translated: CASSQSLAAGGAFF.

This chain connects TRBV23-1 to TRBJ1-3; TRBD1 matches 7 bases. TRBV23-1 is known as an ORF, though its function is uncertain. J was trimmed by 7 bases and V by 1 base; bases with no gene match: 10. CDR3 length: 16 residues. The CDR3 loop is CASSQFQGQEGNTIYF. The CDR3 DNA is TGCGCCAGCAGTCAATTTCAAGGACAGGAAGGGAACACCATATATTTT.

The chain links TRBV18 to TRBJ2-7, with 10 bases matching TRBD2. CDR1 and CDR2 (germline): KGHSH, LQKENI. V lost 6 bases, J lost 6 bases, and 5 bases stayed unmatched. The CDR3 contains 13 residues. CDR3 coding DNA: TGTGCCAGCTCTCCAGCGGGGGGGGTCGAGCAGTACGTC. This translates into CASSPAGGVEQYV.

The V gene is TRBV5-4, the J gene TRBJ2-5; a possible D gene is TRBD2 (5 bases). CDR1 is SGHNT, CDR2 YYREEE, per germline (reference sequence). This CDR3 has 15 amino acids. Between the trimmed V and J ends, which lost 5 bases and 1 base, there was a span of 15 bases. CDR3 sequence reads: CASRFSGRSQETQYF. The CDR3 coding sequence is TGTGCCAGCAGATTCAGCGGACGCAGCCAAGAGACCCAGTACTTC.

CDR3 nucleotide sequence: TGTGCCAGCAGCGTAGGGTCGGGCCTAAGCACAGATACGCAGTATTTT. Amino acids: CASSVGSGLSTDTQYF. The V and J genes are TRBV9 and TRBJ2-3; D is uncertain. The CDR3 has 16 amino acids. Germline V gene lookup returns CDR1 SGDLS and CDR2 YYNGEE. Deletions cut 0 bases from V and 0 bases from J, with 11 bases between.

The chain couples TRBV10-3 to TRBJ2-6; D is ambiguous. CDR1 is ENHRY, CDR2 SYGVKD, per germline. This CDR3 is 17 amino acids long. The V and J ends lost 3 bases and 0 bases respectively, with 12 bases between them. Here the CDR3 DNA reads TGTGCCATCAGTGATACATCCCCCTCCTCTGGGGCCAACGTCCTGACTTTC. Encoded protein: CAISDTSPSSGANVLTF.

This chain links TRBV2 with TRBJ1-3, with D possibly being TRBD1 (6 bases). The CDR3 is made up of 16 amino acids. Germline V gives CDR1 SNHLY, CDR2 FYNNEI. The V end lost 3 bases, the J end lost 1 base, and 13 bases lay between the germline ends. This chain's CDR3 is CASSDRGFSSGNTIYF. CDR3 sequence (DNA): TGTGCCAGCAGTGACAGGGGTTTTAGTTCTGGAAACACCATATATTTT.

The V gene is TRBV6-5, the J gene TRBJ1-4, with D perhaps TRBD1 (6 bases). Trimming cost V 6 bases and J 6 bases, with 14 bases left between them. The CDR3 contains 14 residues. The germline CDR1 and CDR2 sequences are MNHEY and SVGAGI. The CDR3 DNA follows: TGTGCCAGCAGGGCAGGGGTAGTGGATGAAAAACTGTTTTTT. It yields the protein CASRAGVVDEKLFF.